The next 2 T cell receptor beta chains were all read from a single sample in a study of blood T cell repertoires in COVID-19. The repertoire was sequenced with immunoSEQ multiplex PCR; TCRdb's copy has only in-frame clones and lacks some. Altogether around 70,000 clones are present, approximately 80% being singletons, with the ten largest covering about 4.8%. What was sequenced was peripheral blood. The source is a woman older than 75 with active or convalescent COVID-19.

The V gene is TRBV4-3, the J gene TRBJ2-7; the match to TRBD1 covers 7 bases. V lost 0 bases, J lost 4 bases, and 6 bases stayed unmatched. This CDR3 is 15 amino acids long. Germline V gene data show CDR1 as LGHNA and CDR2 as YSLEER. CDR3 in DNA: TGCGCCAGCAGCCAAGATATGACAGGGAAATACGAGCAGTACTTC. Translating it yields CASSQDMTGKYEQYF.

This sequence joins TRBV7-6 and TRBJ2-2, with 11 positions matching TRBD2. The V gene's germline CDR1 is SGHVS and CDR2 FNYEAQ. The J segment lost 6 bases and the V segment lost 7 bases, leaving 7 bases of the junction unmatched. The CDR3 has 15 residues. The CDR3 nucleotides are TGTGCCAGCAAACTAGCGGGAGTAGGTCCCGGGGAGCTGTTTTTT. Translated: CASKLAGVGPGELFF.